The clone carrying this T cell receptor delta chain is categorized as medium-sized. This sample includes further DNA sequences coding for the same CDR3. The source of the sample is a study of gamma-delta chains in newborns, infants, children. Overall study context: Innate gammadelta T cells reportedly expand polyclonally right after birth, driven by microbial exposure, per the title.

The CDR3 sequence is 15 residues long. The trim removed 2 bases at V and 3 bases at J, leaving 2 bases unmatched. CDR1 and CDR2 (germline): GEAIGNYY, EKD. TCRdb fed the reads into CATT to redo clone calling. The profile covers about 7,000 delta-chain clones, with 0.5% to 0.85% appearing a single time and 15% to 19% taken by the ten largest. The TCR comes from a child who was a newborn, infant or young child, either healthy, febrile or measles-vaccinated (not recorded which). Sequencing input: blood. The J gene is TRDJ2, the V gene TRDV2, with 10 bases aligning to TRDD3. The CDR3 region has the DNA TGTGCCTGTGACATACTGGGGGATCTGACAGCACAACTCTTCTTT. Translating gives CACDILGDLTAQLFF.